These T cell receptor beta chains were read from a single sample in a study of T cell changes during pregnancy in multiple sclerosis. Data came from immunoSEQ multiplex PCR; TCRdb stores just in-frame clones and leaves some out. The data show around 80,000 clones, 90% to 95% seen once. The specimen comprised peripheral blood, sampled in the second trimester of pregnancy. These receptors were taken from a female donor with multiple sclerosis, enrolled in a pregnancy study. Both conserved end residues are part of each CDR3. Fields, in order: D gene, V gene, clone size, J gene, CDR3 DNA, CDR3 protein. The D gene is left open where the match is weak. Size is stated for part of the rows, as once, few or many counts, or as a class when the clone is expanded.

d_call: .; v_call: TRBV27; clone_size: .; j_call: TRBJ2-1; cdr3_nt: TGTGCCAGCAGTGCGGCTACCTCCTACAATGAGCAGTTCTTC; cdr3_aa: CASSAATSYNEQFF
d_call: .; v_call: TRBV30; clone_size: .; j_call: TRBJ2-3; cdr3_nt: TGTGCCTGGAGCCTCACAGGTCCAGATACGCAGTATTTT; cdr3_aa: CAWSLTGPDTQYF
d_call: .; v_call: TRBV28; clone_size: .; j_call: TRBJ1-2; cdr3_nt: TGTGCCGGCTCCGGGGGATCCATTGGCTACACCTTC; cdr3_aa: CAGSGGSIGYTF
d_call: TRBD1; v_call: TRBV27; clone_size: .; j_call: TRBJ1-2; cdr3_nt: TGTGCCAGCAGTCAAGGACAGGGGTGGGATGGCTACACCTTC; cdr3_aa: CASSQGQGWDGYTF
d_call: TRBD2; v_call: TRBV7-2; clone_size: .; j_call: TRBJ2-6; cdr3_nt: TGTGCCAGCACCGTAGCGGGGGCTTCTGGGGCCAACGTCCTGACTTTC; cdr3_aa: CASTVAGASGANVLTF
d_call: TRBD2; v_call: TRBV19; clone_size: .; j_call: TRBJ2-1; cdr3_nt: TGTGCCAGTAGTATAGAGACTAGCGGCCGGTACAATGAGCAGTTCTTC; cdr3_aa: CASSIETSGRYNEQFF
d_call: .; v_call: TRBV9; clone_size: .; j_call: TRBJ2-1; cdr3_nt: TGTGCCAGCAACGAGGGCGGGACTTACAATGAGCAGTTCTTC; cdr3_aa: CASNEGGTYNEQFF
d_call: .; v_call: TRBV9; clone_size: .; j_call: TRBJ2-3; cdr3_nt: TGTGCCAGCAGCGTAGGCGGCACAGATACGCAGTATTTT; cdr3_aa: CASSVGGTDTQYF
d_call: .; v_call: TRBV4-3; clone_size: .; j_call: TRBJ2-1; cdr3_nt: TGCGCCAGCAGCCAACAATGGAAAGGGGGGGGCAATGAGCAGTTCTTC; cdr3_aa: CASSQQWKGGGNEQFF
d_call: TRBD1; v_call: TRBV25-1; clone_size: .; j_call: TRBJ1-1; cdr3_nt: TGTGCCAGCAGTGATGGACAGGGAAGTACTGAAGCTTTCTTT; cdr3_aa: CASSDGQGSTEAFF
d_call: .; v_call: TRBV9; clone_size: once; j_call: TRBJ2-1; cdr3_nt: TGTGCCAGCACCCCCCGGGACACCAACCTTTACAATGAGCAGTTCTTC; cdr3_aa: CASTPRDTNLYNEQFF
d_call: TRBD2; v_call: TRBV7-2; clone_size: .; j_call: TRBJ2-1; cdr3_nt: TGTGCCAGCAGCTTAGTGGGACTAGCGGGTTTCTCCTACAATGAGCAGTTCTTC; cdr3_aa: CASSLVGLAGFSYNEQFF
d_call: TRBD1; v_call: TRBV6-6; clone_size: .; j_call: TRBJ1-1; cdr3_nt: TGTGCCAGCAGTTACCCTAGGACAGGGAACACTGAAGCTTTCTTT; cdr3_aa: CASSYPRTGNTEAFF
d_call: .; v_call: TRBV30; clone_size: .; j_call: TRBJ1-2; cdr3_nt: TGTGCCTGGAGTATCCCATTGACAGCTAACTATGGCTACACCTTC; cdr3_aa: CAWSIPLTANYGYTF
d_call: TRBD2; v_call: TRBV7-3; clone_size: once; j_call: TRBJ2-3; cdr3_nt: TGTGCCAGCAGCTTTAGCGGGAGGGGGGCAGATACGCAGTATTTT; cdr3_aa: CASSFSGRGADTQYF
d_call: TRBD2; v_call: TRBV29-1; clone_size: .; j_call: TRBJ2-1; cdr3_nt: TGCAGCGTCAATAGCGGGAGATCCACCTACAATGAGCAGTTCTTC; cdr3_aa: CSVNSGRSTYNEQFF
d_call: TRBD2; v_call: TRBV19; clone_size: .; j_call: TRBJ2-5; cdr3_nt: TGTGCCAGTACCCCCCGAGCGGGAGGGCGCAAAGGGACCCAGTACTTC; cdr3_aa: CASTPRAGGRKGTQYF
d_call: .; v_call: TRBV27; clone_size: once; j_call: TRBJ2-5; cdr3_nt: TGTGCCAGCAGAGCGGACGCCACCCAAGAGACCCAGTACTTC; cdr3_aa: CASRADATQETQYF
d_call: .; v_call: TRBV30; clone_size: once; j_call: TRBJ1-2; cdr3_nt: .; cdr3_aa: CAWGTGTF
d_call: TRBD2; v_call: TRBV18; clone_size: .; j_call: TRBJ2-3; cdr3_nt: TGTGCCAGCTCACTAGCCGGGACTACCCCGGATACGCAGTATTTT; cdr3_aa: CASSLAGTTPDTQYF
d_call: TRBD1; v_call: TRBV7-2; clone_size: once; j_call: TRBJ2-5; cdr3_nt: TGTGCCAGCAGCATCGACAGGGGGAAGACCCAGTACTTC; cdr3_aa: CASSIDRGKTQYF
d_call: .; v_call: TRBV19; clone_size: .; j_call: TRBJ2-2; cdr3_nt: TGTGCCAGTAGTATAGAGCTAACCGGGGAGCTGTTTTTT; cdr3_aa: CASSIELTGELFF
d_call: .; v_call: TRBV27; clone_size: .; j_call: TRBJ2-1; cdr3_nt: TGTGCCAGCCTACCACGAACAGGGGAGGTTTACAATGAGCAGTTCTTC; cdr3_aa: CASLPRTGEVYNEQFF
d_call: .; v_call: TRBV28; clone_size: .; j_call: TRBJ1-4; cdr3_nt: TGTGCCAGCAGTGATACAGGGTTAAGACTGTTTTTT; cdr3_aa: CASSDTGLRLFF
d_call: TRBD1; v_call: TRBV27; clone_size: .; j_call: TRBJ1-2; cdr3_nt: TGTGCCAGCAGTTTCAGACAGGGGAGAGGCTACACCTTC; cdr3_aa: CASSFRQGRGYTF
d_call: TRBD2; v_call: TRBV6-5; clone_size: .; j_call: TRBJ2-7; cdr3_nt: TGTGCCAGCAGTTACTCTGGGGGAGGGAGCTACGAGCAGTACTTC; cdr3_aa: CASSYSGGGSYEQYF
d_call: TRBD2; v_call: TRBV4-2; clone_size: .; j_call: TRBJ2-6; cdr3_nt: TGTGCCAGCAGCCCTAGCGGGAGCTCTGGGGCCAACGTCCTGACTTTC; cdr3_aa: CASSPSGSSGANVLTF
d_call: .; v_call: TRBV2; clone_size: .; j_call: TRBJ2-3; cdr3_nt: TGTGCCAGCAGATTTGAGGGAAATGCAGATACGCAGTATTTT; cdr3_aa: CASRFEGNADTQYF
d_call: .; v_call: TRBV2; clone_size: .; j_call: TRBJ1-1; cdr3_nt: TGTGCCAGCAGAATTCGTGGGGGACCGGGGGACACTGAAGCTTTCTTT; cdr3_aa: CASRIRGGPGDTEAFF
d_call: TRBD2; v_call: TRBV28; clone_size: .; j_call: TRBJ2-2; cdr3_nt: TGTGCCTTCCGGGCTAGCGGGACCGGGGAGCTGTTTTTT; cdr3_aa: CAFRASGTGELFF
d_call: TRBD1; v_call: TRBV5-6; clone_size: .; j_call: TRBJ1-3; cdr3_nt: TGTGCCAGCACTGGGACAGACCGCTCTGGAAACACCATATATTTT; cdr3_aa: CASTGTDRSGNTIYF